This T cell receptor (beta chain) was profiled in a study of shared clonotypes between healthy human individuals. This CDR3 region has 17 residues. J gave up 4 bases and V 2 bases, and 9 bases lay outside the gene matches. CDR1 is SGHTA, CDR2 FQGNSA, per germline. A CD45RA-negative memory subset and a CD45RA+ naive subset were separated from the CD4+ cells. The repertoire was sequenced with immunoSEQ multiplex PCR; TCRdb's copy has only in-frame clones and lacks some. The profile shows under 2,500,000 clones, 90% to 97% of them singletons. The study's findings and limits: Among donors, the sharing of clonotypes was expected to be influenced by sequencing depth. Non-shared clonotypes had lower generation probabilities than clonotypes shared by all four sorted-subset donors. The study generally estimated greater richness for naive than memory subsets.

A word on this clone: Its antigen remains unidentified.

The chain is built from TRBV7-2 and TRBJ1-5; 9 nucleotides line up with TRBD1. This TCR came from a man younger than 30 in good health. Specimen: naive CD4+ T cells sorted from blood. Regarding subset: CD45RA+ positively selected. The CDR3 coding sequence is TGTGCCAGCAGCTTATTTCACGGGACAGGGATGAATCAGCCCCAGCATTTT. Its translation is CASSLFHGTGMNQPQHF.